This T cell receptor beta chain was sequenced for a study of cytomegalovirus exposure and HLA in healthy donors. PCR amplification relied on 60 Vbeta primers (plus 13 Jbeta primers). The assay was immunoSEQ multiplex PCR, and TCRdb's table has in-frame clones only and misses some. The data hold 140,000 to 150,000 clones, with around 80% observed a single time. Germline CDR1 reads SGHTA; CDR2 reads FQGNSA. There are 15 residues in the CDR3. V dropped 7 bases and J dropped 7 bases, with 19 bases sitting between them. Study-wide findings and caveats: Roughly uniform depth of sequencing across donors was assumed in presence/absence analyses.

With respect to this clone: Its antigen is not known.

This cohort consisted of healthy bone marrow donors. The V and J genes are TRBV7-2 and TRBJ2-2; D gene uncertain. This receptor was taken from a woman aged 40 to 55 in good health and CMV-seropositive. What was sequenced was PBMCs. As DNA, the CDR3 is TGTGCCAGCACCAAGTTGGCGGCTCGGGTCGGGGAGCTGTTTTTT. As protein: CASTKLAARVGELFF. The full variable domain, rest sourced from reference TRBV7-2 and TRBJ2-2, is GAGVSQSPSNKVTEKGKDVELRCDPISGHTALYWYRQSLGQGLEFLIYFQGNSAPDKSGLPSDRFSAERTGGSVSTLTIQRTQQEDSAVYLCASTKLAARVGELFFGEGSRLTVL.